The source of this T cell receptor (beta chain) is a study of beta chain features in type 1 diabetes. Overall study context: On cell yields, gender and age, patients and healthy donors were similar. Study conclusions and caveats: VDJ junctions from patients with type 1 diabetes contained fewer insertions and more deletions.

The study reverse transcribed the entire isolated RNA, so it sequenced expressed TCRB transcripts. Clones were read by immunoSEQ multiplex PCR, and TCRdb kept only the in-frame ones, dropping some. The table lists about 370,000 clones, roughly 15% of them singletons. This clone has just a few counts. Its antigen remains unidentified. The germline gives CDR1 SQVTM, CDR2 ANQGSEA. The V end was cut by 6 bases, the J end by 3 bases, with 9 bases between. The CDR3 has 12 residues. V and J are TRBV29-1 and TRBJ1-5; the D gene is possibly TRBD1 (6 bases). The material sequenced was naive CD4+ T cells from blood. This clonotype originated in a woman between 18 and 29 years old in good health. The CDR3 DNA reads as TGCAGCGTACGGGACAACAATCAGCCCCAGCATTTT. Protein sequence: CSVRDNNQPQHF.